This T cell receptor (beta chain) was sequenced in a study of lymphopenia after photon versus proton radiotherapy. The repertoire was sequenced with immunoSEQ multiplex PCR; TCRdb's copy has only in-frame clones and lacks some. Altogether 60,000 or so clones are present, around 87% being singletons, with the ten largest covering roughly 13%. As concerns this clone: What it recognizes is unknown.

After removal of 5 bases from V and 6 bases from J, the junction contained 8 bases not matched to a gene. The germline V gene has CDR1 SGHNT and CDR2 YENEEA. The CDR3 spans 15 residues. Study-wide points: In patients who died, overall survival fell as post-nadir TCR diversity dropped more.

This TCR derives from a man aged 80 or over with esophageal cancer. The V and J genes are TRBV11-3 and TRBJ2-7; 12 bases match TRBD1. The sample consisted of peripheral blood, taken from a patient treated with proton-based radiotherapy. The CDR3 reads CASSGGGTGGTEQYF. The CDR3 DNA reads TGTGCCAGCAGCGGAGGCGGGACAGGGGGCACCGAGCAGTACTTC.